This TCR beta chain was sequenced for a study of blood T cell repertoires in COVID-19. Study-wide background: COVID-19 samples, acute and convalescent, were from the United States, Italy and Spain. The analysed material was cDNA or gDNA that came from T cells, B-cell-depleted T cells, or PBMCs.

Trimming removed 1 base from V and 0 bases from J, with 6 bases in between. Germline assignment: CDR1 SEHNR and CDR2 FQNEAQ (reference sequence). The CDR3 extends over 14 amino acids. Study processing details: The assay estimated nucleated cells by amplifying reference gene primers. The table came from immunoSEQ multiplex PCR; TCRdb's copy has only in-frame clones and leaves some out. The V and J calls and clone size come from that table; D and trimming were worked out from the DNA. In the table there are about 110,000 clones, roughly 80% of which are singletons. The chain employs TRBV7-9 and TRBJ1-1; D is uncertain. Sequenced: peripheral blood. The sequence derives from a man aged 45-65 years with acute or convalescent COVID-19. The CDR3, as DNA: TGTGCCAGCAGCTTAGGCGGCCTGAACACTGAAGCTTTCTTT. Translation gives CASSLGGLNTEAFF.